This T cell receptor beta chain was recovered during a study of HIV-infected patients and healthy controls. One entry per CDR3 protein results from TCRdb running MiXCR on the 5' RACE reads. This sample has around 58,000 distinct CDR3 sequences; under 25% occur once, and the top ten carry 1.4%. The CDR3 consists of 15 residues. Germline V gene lookup returns CDR1 SGHRS and CDR2 YFSETQ. The V gene lost 2 bases and the J gene lost 1 base, with 11 bases spanning the gap. The specimen was CD4+ T cells from blood. The chain is built from TRBV5-1 and TRBJ2-3; D remains unclear. This TCR derives from a human donor in good health. Written as DNA, the CDR3 is TGCGCCAGCAGCTTTGGTCTTTGGGGCACAGATACGCAGTATTTT. Its translation: CASSFGLWGTDTQYF.